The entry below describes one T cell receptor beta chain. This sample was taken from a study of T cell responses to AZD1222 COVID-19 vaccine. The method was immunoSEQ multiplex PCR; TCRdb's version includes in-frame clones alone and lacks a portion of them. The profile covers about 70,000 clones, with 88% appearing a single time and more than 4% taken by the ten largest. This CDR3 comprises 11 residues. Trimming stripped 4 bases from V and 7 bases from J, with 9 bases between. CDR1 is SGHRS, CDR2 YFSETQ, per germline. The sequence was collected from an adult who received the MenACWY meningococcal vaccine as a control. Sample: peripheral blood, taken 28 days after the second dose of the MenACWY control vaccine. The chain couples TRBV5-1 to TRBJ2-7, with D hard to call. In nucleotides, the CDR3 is TGCGCCAGCAGCGAGGCCTCTGAGCAGTACTTC. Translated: CASSEASEQYF.